This T cell receptor beta chain was recorded in a study of T cell responses to AZD1222 COVID-19 vaccine. Trimming removed 4 bases at V and 5 bases at J, with 12 bases between. Looked up from germline, CDR1 is SEHNR and CDR2 is FQNEAQ (reference sequence). This CDR3 spans 14 amino acids. Clones were read by immunoSEQ multiplex PCR, and TCRdb kept only the in-frame ones, dropping some. The sample consists of approximately 190,000 clones, roughly 88% of them appearing once. This receptor was identified in an adult in good health. The sample consisted of peripheral blood, taken on day 0 of AZD1222 vaccination. The chain employs TRBV7-9 and TRBJ2-1; D gene unclear. DNA of the CDR3: TGTGCCAGCAGCTCCCCCGACCGGAACAATGAGCAGTTCTTC. This codes for CASSSPDRNNEQFF.